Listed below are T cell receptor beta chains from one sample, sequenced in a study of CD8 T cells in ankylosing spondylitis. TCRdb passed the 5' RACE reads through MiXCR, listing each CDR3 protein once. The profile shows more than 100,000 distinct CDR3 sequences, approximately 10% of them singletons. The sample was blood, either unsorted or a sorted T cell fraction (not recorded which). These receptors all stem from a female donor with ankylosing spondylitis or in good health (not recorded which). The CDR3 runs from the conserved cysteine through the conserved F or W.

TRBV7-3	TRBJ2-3	CASSSYQRGYTDTQYF
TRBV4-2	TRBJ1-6	CASSQDRYNSPLHF
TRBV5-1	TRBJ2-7	CASSIGLAGRNEQYF
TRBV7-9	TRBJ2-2	CASSQRGQNTGELFF
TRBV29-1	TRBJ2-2	CSVDSGQGELRTGELFF
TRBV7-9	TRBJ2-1	CASSFLAGSYNEQFF
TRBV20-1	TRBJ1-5	CSASLYDREDQPQHF
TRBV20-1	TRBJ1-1	CSARGGETEAFF
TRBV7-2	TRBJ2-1	CASSLVAAGWNEQFF
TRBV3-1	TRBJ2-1	CASSQPLGSGGNEQFF
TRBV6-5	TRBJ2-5	CASSSSLAGGSETQYF
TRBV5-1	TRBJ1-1	CASSLDGMSEAFF
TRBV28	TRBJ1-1	CASSLLGGTRGEAFF
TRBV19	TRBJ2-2	CVSSLGRAGGELFF
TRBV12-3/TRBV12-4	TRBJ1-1	CASSLFGEAFF
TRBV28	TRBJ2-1	CASSPEMQGVHEQFF
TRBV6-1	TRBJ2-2	CASSERPDNTGELFF
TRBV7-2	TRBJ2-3	CASSRGGGSTDTQYF
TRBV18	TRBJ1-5	CASSPPYSNQPQHF
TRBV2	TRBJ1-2	CASSERLLNYGYTF
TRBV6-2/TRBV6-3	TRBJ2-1	CASSTRLAGVYNEQFF
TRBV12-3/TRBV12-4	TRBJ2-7	CASSSGTGLEQYF
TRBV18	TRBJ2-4	CASSPAVPRKNIQYF
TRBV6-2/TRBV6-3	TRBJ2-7	CASSFTTDAYEQYF
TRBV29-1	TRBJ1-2	CSTGTVDGYTF
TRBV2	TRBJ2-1	CATGLAEWNEQFF
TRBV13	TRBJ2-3	CASSTFHIGGDKDTQYF
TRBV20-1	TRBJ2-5	CSARGDRLETQYF
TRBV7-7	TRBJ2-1	CASSPGLASGEQFF
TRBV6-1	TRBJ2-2	CASSLGLAGGITGELFF
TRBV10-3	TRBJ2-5	CATARGTGYQETQYF
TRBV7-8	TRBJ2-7	CASRARGVSYEQYF
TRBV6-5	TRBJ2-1	CASSSTGQGVYNEQFF
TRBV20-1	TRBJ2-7	CSARSPPFDEQYF
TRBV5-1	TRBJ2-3	CASSLRPLAEPTDTQYF
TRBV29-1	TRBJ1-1	CSVKGAMNTEAFF